Below are 3 T cell receptor beta chains sequenced from a single sample in a study of STAT5B mutations in CD4+ large granular lymphocyte leukemia. The repertoire was sequenced with immunoSEQ multiplex PCR; TCRdb's copy has only in-frame clones and lacks some. The sample has tens of thousands of clones, 70% to 90% seen once. Sequenced input: CD4+ T cells from blood buffy coats. The receptors come from a human donor in good health.

Concerning this clone: The sample contains more than one DNA sequence encoding this CDR3. V usage is TRBV30 and J usage is TRBJ2-1; D perhaps matches TRBD2 (5 bases). The CDR3 runs 13 residues. The germline gives CDR1 GTSNPN, CDR2 SVGIG (reference sequence). V lost 8 bases and J 6 bases, leaving 17 bases between the germline ends. CDR3 coding DNA: TGTGCCGCGAGAGGAGGTGTAGGCAATGAGCAGTTCTTC. This encodes CAARGGVGNEQFF.

The genes are TRBV4-2 and TRBJ2-3; 8 nucleotides match TRBD2. CDR1 is LGHNA, CDR2 YNFKEQ, per germline. This CDR3 spans 16 amino acids. V lost 1 base and J lost 0; bases outside the gene matches: 3. The CDR3 DNA reads TGTGCCAGCAGCCAAGCCCAGCGGGAGAGCACAGATACGCAGTATTTT. As protein: CASSQAQRESTDTQYF.

The gene calls are TRBV29-1 and TRBJ2-7, with D maybe TRBD1 (5 bases). Trimming removed 4 bases from V and 1 base from J, with 11 bases in between. Germline V gene data show CDR1 as SQVTM and CDR2 as ANQGSEA. This CDR3 has 13 residues. The CDR3 protein is CSVARQPSYEQYF. CDR3 DNA sequence: TGCAGCGTTGCCAGACAGCCTTCCTACGAGCAGTACTTC.